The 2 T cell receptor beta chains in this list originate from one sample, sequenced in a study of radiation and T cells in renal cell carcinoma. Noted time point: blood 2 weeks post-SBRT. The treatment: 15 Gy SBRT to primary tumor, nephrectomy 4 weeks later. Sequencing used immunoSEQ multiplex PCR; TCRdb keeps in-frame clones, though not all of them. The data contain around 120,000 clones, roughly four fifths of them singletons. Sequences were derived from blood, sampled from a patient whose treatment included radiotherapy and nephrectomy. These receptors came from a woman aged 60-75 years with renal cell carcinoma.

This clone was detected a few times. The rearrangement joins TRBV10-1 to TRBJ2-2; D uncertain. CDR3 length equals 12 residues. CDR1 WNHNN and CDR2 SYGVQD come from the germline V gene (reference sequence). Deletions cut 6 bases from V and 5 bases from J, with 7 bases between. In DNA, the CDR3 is TGCGCCAGCAGGGGCCTTACCGGGGAGCTGTTTTTT. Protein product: CASRGLTGELFF.

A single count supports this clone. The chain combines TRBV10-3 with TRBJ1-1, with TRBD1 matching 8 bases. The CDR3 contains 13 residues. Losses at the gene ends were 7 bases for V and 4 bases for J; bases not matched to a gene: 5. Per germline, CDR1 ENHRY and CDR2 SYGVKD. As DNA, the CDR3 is TGTGCCATCAATCGACAGGGGAGCACTGAAGCTTTCTTT. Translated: CAINRQGSTEAFF.